Listed below are T cell receptor beta chains from one sample, sequenced in a study of blood T cell repertoires in COVID-19. Assay used: immunoSEQ multiplex PCR; TCRdb lists only in-frame clones, some missing. Seen here are about 230,000 clones, 80% to 90% observed once, and the top ten hold 15% to 19%. The material sequenced was PBMCs or T cells enriched from blood (not recorded which). These receptors all come from a man aged 18-30 years who had recovered from COVID-19. Each CDR3 is given with its conserved first and last residue. The D gene is left open where the match is weak. Only some rows state a clone size, as once, few, many or a class for expanded clones.

>TRBJ1-1|TRBV18|NA|NA
CASSPSQGGTTEAFF
TGTGCCAGCTCACCGTCGCAGGGCGGGACCACTGAAGCTTTCTTT
>TRBJ2-1|TRBV10-3|NA|NA
CAISEFNVGSSGEQFF
TGTGCCATCAGTGAGTTTAATGTGGGGAGCTCGGGTGAGCAGTTCTTC
>TRBJ1-4|TRBV3-1/TRBV3-2|NA|NA
CASSQSGNTNEKLFF
TGTGCCAGCAGCCAGTCAGGGAATACTAATGAAAAACTGTTTTTT
>TRBJ1-1|TRBV29-1|NA|NA
CSVGNRFNTEAFF
TGCAGCGTTGGGAACAGATTCAACACTGAAGCTTTCTTT
>TRBJ2-5|TRBV7-2|few|NA
CASSLAIGSKKETQYF
TGTGCCAGCAGCTTAGCCATCGGGAGTAAAAAAGAGACCCAGTACTTC
>TRBJ1-6|TRBV6-6|NA|TRBD1
CASSRRTGGSSYNSPLHF
TGTGCCAGCAGTCGAAGGACAGGGGGTAGCTCCTATAATTCACCCCTCCACTTT
>TRBJ2-5|TRBV7-9|NA|TRBD1
CASSTTGPLGETQYF
TGTGCCAGCAGCACGACAGGGCCATTGGGGGAGACCCAGTACTTC
>TRBJ1-6|TRBV3-1/TRBV3-2|NA|TRBD1
CASSPQGGKESPLHF
TGTGCCAGCAGCCCCCAGGGGGGAAAGGAGTCACCCCTCCACTTT
>TRBJ2-7|TRBV5-1|NA|NA
CASGEQGSYEQYF
TGCGCCAGCGGGGAACAGGGTTCCTACGAGCAGTACTTC
>TRBJ2-3|TRBV29-1|once|TRBD1
CSVPRRTGRTDTQYF
TGCAGCGTCCCCCGCCGGACAGGACGCACAGATACGCAGTATTTT
>TRBJ2-1|TRBV27|few|TRBD1
CASSFQGDEQFF
TGTGCCAGCAGTTTTCAGGGGGATGAGCAGTTCTTC
>TRBJ1-4|TRBV3-1/TRBV3-2|NA|NA
CASSPSRGGEKLFF
TGTGCCAGCAGCCCCTCGCGGGGCGGCGAAAAACTGTTTTTT
>TRBJ2-5|TRBV18|NA|TRBD1
CASSSWRTGGQETQYF
TGTGCCAGCTCATCTTGGAGAACAGGGGGCCAAGAGACCCAGTACTTC
>TRBJ1-5|TRBV30|once|NA
CAWSGVPGARPQHF
TGTGCCTGGAGTGGAGTCCCAGGGGCTCGGCCCCAGCATTTT
>TRBJ1-1|TRBV18|NA|NA
CASSPGTPEAFF
TGTGCCAGCTCACCAGGGACACCCGAAGCTTTCTTT
>TRBJ2-5|TRBV7-8|NA|TRBD1
CASSWIGTGSETQYF
TGTGCCAGCAGCTGGATTGGGACAGGGAGTGAGACCCAGTACTTC
>TRBJ2-7|TRBV13|NA|NA
CASSFGGKSSYEQYF
TGTGCCAGCAGCTTCGGCGGGAAGAGCTCCTACGAGCAGTACTTC
>TRBJ2-7|TRBV12-5|NA|TRBD1
CASGLSTGANEQYF
TGTGCTAGTGGTTTGTCGACAGGGGCCAACGAGCAGTACTTC
>TRBJ1-2|TRBV12-3/TRBV12-4|few|NA
CASSLTVDGYTF
TGTGCCAGCAGTTTGACAGTCGATGGCTACACCTTC
>TRBJ1-5|TRBV19|NA|NA
CASSPAKGVKNQPQHF
TGTGCCAGTAGTCCTGCCAAGGGGGTGAAAAATCAGCCCCAGCATTTT
>TRBJ1-2|TRBV28|few|TRBD1
CASSRGQVPYGYTF
TGTGCCAGCAGCCGAGGACAGGTTCCATATGGCTACACCTTC
>TRBJ2-7|TRBV4-2|NA|NA
CASSQDREYEQYF
TGTGCCAGCAGCCAAGACCGGGAGTACGAGCAGTACTTC
>TRBJ2-7|TRBV5-6|NA|NA
CASSLFGVRHEQYF
TGTGCCAGCAGCTTGTTCGGGGTTCGTCACGAGCAGTACTTC
>TRBJ2-2|TRBV19|NA|TRBD2
CASSFVTSGVGGELFF
TGTGCCAGTAGTTTCGTGACTAGCGGGGTTGGCGGGGAGCTGTTTTTT
>TRBJ2-5|TRBV19|NA|TRBD1
CASSMRTGPSETQYF
TGTGCCAGTAGTATGAGGACAGGGCCGTCGGAGACCCAGTACTTC
>TRBJ2-7|TRBV6-5|NA|TRBD2
CASRATGLDAYEQYF
TGTGCCAGCAGAGCGACGGGACTAGATGCCTACGAGCAGTACTTC
>TRBJ1-1|TRBV12-3/TRBV12-4|once|NA
CASSTPGFKAFF
TGTGCCAGCAGCACCCCAGGGTTTAAAGCTTTCTTT
>TRBJ1-2|TRBV7-8|once|NA
CASSRPPSYGYTF
TGTGCCAGCAGCCGGCCCCCGAGCTATGGCTACACCTTC